Included here is one T cell receptor (beta chain) sequence, with context. Trimming cost V 4 bases and J 4 bases, with 14 bases left between them. Germline CDR1 reads SGHDN; CDR2 reads FVKESK. CDR3 length: 15 amino acids. Seattle participants joined during active infection and were tracked over time. Study processing details: Counts of nucleated cells, estimated from reference gene primer amplification, were obtained. Profiling relied on immunoSEQ multiplex PCR, and the TCRdb table lists in-frame clones only, not all of them. V and J calls and clone size follow that table, whereas D and trimming were derived from the DNA. The sample shows some 300,000 clones, almost 90% of them seen only once. These data originate in a study of blood T cell repertoires in COVID-19. Study details: Sites in the United States, Italy and Spain provided acute and convalescent COVID-19 samples.

The source material was peripheral blood. The TCR originated in a woman between 40 and 50 years old with COVID-19, enrolled during active disease. The genes are TRBV14 and TRBJ2-1; maybe TRBD2 (5 bases). The CDR3 sequence is CASSRIGGAYNEQFF. The CDR3 DNA is TGTGCCAGCAGCCGGATAGGAGGAGCTTACAATGAGCAGTTCTTC. Filled out from reference TRBV14 and TRBJ2-1, the complete variable domain reads EAGVTQFPSHSVIEKGQTVTLRCDPISGHDNLYWYRRVMGKEIKFLLHFVKESKQDESGMPNNRFLAERTGGTYSTLKVQPAELEDSGVYFCASSRIGGAYNEQFFGPGTRLTVL.